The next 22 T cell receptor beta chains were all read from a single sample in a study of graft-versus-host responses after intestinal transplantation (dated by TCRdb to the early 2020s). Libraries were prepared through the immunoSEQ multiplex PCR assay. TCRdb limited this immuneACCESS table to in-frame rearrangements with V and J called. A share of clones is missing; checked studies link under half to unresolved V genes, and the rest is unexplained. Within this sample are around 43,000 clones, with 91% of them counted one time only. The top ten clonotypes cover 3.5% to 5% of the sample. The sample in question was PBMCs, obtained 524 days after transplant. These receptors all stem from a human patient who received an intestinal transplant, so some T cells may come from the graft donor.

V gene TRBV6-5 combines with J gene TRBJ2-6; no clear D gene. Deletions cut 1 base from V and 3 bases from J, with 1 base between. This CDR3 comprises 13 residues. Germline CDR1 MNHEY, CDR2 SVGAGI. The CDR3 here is CASSYFGANVLTF. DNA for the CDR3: TGTGCCAGCAGTTACTTTGGGGCCAACGTCCTGACTTTC.

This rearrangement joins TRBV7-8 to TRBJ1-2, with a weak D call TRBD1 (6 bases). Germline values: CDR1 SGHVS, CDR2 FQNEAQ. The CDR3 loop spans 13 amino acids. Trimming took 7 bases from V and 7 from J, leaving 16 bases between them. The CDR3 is CASTGGAEGGYTF. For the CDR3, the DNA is TGTGCCAGCACCGGGGGCGCGGAGGGTGGCTACACCTTC.

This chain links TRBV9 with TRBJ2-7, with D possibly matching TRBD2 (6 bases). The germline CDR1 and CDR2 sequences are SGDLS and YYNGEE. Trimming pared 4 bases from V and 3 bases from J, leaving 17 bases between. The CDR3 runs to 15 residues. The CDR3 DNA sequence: TGTGCCAGCAGCCCAGCCGGGACTTCGAGCTACGAGCAGTACTTC. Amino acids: CASSPAGTSSYEQYF.

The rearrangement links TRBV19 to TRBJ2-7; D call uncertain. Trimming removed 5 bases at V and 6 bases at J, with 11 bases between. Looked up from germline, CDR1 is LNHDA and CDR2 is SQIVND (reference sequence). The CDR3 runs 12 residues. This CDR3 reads CASSRFFGEQYF. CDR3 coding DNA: TGTGCCAGTAGTCGATTCTTCGGCGAGCAGTACTTC.

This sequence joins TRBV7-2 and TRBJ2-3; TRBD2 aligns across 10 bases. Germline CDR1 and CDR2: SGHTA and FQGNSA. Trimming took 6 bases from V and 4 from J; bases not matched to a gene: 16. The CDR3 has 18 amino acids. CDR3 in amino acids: CASRREPPGLAIADTQYF. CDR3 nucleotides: TGTGCCAGCAGGAGGGAACCCCCGGGACTAGCGATAGCAGATACGCAGTATTTT.

CDR3 loop: CASSIPPGNEKLFF. CDR3 in DNA: TGTGCCAGCAGCATACCTCCGGGGAATGAAAAACTGTTTTTT. The V and J genes are TRBV7-9 and TRBJ1-4; no definite D call. Trimming removed 5 bases at V and 5 bases at J, with 12 bases between. CDR1 is SEHNR and CDR2 is FQNEAQ in the germline V gene (reference sequence). The CDR3 totals 14 residues.

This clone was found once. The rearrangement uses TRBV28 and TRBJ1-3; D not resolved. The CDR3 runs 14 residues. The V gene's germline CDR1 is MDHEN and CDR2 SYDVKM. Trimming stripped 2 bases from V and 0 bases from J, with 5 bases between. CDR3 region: CASSLKDSGNTIYF. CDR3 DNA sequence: TGTGCCAGCAGTTTAAAAGACTCTGGAAACACCATATATTTT.

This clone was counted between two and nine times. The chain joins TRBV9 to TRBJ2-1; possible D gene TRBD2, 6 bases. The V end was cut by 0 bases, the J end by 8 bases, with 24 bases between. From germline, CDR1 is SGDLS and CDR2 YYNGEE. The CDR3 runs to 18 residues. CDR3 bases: TGTGCCAGCAGCGTAGCCTCCGGGGGTAGGACCCGGATCCATGAGCAGTTCTTC. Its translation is CASSVASGGRTRIHEQFF. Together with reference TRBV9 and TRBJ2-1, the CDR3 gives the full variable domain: DSGVTQTPKHLITATGQRVTLRCSPRSGDLSVYWYQQSLDQGLQFLIQYYNGEERAKGNILERFSAQQFPDLHSELNLSSLELGDSALYFCASSVASGGRTRIHEQFFGPGTRLTVL.

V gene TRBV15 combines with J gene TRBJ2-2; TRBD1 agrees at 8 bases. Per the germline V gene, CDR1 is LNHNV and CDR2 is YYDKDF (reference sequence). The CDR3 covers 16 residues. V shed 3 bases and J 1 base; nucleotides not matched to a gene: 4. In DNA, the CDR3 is TGTGCCACCAGCAGGGGACAGGTTCTGAACACCGGGGAGCTGTTTTTT. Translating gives CATSRGQVLNTGELFF.

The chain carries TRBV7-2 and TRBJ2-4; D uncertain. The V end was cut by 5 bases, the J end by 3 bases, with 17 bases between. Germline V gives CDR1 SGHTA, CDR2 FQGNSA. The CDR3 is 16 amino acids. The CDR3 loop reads CASSAVIDFGKNIQYF. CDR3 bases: TGTGCCAGCAGCGCCGTCATTGATTTCGGCAAAAACATTCAGTACTTC.

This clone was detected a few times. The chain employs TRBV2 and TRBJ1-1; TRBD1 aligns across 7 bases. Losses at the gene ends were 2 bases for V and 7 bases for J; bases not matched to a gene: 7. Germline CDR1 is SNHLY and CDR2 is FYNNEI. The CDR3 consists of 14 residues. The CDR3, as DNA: TGTGCCAGCAGTGAATGGGAGCAGGGGGATGAAGCTTTCTTT. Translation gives CASSEWEQGDEAFF.

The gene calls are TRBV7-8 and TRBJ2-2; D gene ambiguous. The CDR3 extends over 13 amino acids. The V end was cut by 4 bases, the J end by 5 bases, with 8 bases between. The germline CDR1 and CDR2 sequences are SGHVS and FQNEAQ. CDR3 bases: TGTGCCAGCAGCTGGACCCAAACCGGGGAGCTGTTTTTT. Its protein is CASSWTQTGELFF.

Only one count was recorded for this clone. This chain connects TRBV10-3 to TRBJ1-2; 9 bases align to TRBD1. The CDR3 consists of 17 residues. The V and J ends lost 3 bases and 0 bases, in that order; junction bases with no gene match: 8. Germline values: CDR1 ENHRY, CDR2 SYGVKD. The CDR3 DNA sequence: TGTGCCATCAGTGACGGGCGGACAGGGGTACCTAACTATGGCTACACCTTC. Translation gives CAISDGRTGVPNYGYTF.

CDR3 loop: CASSLSYGETQYF. CDR3 nucleotide sequence: TGTGCCAGCAGCTTAAGCTATGGCGAGACCCAGTACTTC. J is TRBJ2-5 and V is TRBV7-3, with D unclear. The CDR3 consists of 13 residues. CDR1 SGHTA and CDR2 FQGTGA come from the germline V gene. V gave up 1 base and J gave up 5 bases, with 8 bases separating them.

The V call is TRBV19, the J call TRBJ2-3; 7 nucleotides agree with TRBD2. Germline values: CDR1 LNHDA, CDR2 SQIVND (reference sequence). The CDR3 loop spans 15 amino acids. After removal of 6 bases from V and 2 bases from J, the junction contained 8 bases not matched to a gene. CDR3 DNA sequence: TGTGCCAGTAGGGAAACTAGCGCCGTCACAGATACGCAGTATTTT. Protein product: CASRETSAVTDTQYF.

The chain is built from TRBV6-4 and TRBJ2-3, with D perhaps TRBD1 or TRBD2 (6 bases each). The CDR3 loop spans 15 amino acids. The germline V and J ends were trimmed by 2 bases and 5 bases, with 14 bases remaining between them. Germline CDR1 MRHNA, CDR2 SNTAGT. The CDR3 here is CASSDEWGALDTQYF. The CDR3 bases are TGTGCCAGCAGTGACGAGTGGGGGGCATTAGATACGCAGTATTTT.

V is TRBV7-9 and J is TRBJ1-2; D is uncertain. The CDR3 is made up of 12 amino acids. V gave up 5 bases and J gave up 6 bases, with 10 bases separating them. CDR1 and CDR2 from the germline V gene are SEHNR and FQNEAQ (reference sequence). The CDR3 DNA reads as TGTGCCAGCAGCCCCCCCATGGATGGCTACACCTTC. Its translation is CASSPPMDGYTF.

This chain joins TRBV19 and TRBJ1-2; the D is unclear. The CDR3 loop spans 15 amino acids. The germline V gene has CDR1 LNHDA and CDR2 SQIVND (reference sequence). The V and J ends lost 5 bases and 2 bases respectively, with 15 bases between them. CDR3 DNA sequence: TGTGCCAGTAGTCCGCCTAATCGCGGGAACTATGGCTACACCTTC. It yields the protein CASSPPNRGNYGYTF.

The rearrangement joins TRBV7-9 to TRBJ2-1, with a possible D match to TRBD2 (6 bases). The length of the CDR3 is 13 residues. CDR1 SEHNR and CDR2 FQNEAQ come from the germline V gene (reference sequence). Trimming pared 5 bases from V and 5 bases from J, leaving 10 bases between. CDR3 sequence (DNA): TGTGCCAGCAGCCCGGGACTCGACAATGAGCAGTTCTTC. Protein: CASSPGLDNEQFF.

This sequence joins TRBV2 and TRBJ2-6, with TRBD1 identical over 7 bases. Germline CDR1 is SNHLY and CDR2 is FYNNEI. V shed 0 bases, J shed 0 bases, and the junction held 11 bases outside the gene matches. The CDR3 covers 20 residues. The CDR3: CASSEALYDRDVSGANVLTF. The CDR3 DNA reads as TGTGCCAGCAGTGAAGCGCTTTATGACAGGGACGTCTCTGGGGCCAACGTCCTGACTTTC. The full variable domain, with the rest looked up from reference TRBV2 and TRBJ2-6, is EPEVTQTPSHQVTQMGQEVILRCVPISNHLYFYWYRQILGQKVEFLVSFYNNEISEKSEIFDDQFSVERPDGSNFTLKIRSTKLEDSAMYFCASSEALYDRDVSGANVLTFGAGSRLTVL.

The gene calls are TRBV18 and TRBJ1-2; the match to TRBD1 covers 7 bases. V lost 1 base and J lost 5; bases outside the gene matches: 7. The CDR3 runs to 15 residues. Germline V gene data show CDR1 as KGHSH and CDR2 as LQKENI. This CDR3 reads CASSPQGASPYGYTF. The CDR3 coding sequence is TGTGCCAGCTCACCACAGGGGGCTTCCCCTTATGGCTACACCTTC.

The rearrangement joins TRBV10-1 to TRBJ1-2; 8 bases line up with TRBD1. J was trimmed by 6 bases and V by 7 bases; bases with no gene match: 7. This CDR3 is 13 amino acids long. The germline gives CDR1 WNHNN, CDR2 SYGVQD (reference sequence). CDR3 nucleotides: TGCGCCAGCATCCCCGACAGGGGCCATGGCTACACCTTC. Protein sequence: CASIPDRGHGYTF.